These 11 T cell receptor beta chains share one sample of origin, sequenced in a study of T-cell reconstitution after alpha-beta-depleted transplantation in children. Molecular barcoding with unique molecular identifiers was used for the TCRbeta library. Using its own MiXCR run on the PCR reads, TCRdb lists one record per CDR3 protein. The data hold some 78,000 distinct CDR3 sequences, with 14% observed a single time. The starting material was PBMCs, mostly from graft donor cells, obtained 180 days after TCRalphabeta/CD19-depleted stem cell transplant. The receptors were gathered from a male patient under 10 years old who had a stem cell transplant for acute lymphoblastic leukemia, so the T cells may come from the graft donor.

The rearrangement uses TRBV20-1 and TRBJ2-7, with D maybe TRBD1 (7 bases). Germline loops: CDR1 DFQATT, CDR2 SNEGSKA (reference sequence). The CDR3 contains 13 residues. V lost 6 bases and J 0 bases, leaving 12 bases between the germline ends. CDR3 protein: CSALRDSSYEQYF. DNA for the CDR3: TGCAGTGCGTTGCGGGACAGCTCCTACGAGCAGTACTTC.

Only a few counts were recorded for this clonotype. The CDR3 DNA is TGTGCCAGCAGTCCCCAAGGGATCTCTGGAAACACCATATATTTT. Protein product: CASSPQGISGNTIYF. The V gene is TRBV6-1, the J gene TRBJ1-3; D is unclear. V was clipped by 5 bases and J by 0 bases, with 11 bases between them. The CDR3 extends over 15 amino acids. Germline V gene sequence: CDR1 MNHNS, CDR2 SASEGT.

The chain's CDR3 is CASSPRGRLSDTQYF. CDR3 DNA sequence: TGCGCCAGCAGCCCAAGAGGTCGATTATCAGATACGCAGTATTTT. The chain joins TRBV4-3 to TRBJ2-3; D not resolved. Germline V gene sequence: CDR1 LGHNA, CDR2 YSLEER. The CDR3 spans 15 residues. Trimming stripped 4 bases from V and 4 bases from J, with 15 bases between.

This chain joins TRBV5-2 and TRBJ2-1; the table calls TRBD1, which could not be checked here. TRBV5-2 represents a pseudogene. This CDR3 is 14 amino acids long. DNA for the CDR3: TGTGCCACCGAAACAGGGCTCTCCTACAATGAGCAGTTCTTC. As protein: CATETGLSYNEQFF.

The genes are TRBV13 and TRBJ2-7; D is uncertain. The CDR3 has 13 residues. Deletions cut 5 bases from V and 2 bases from J, with 10 bases between. Germline loops: CDR1 PRHDT, CDR2 FYEKMQ (reference sequence). DNA for the CDR3: TGTGCCAGCAGCGATCAGGTTACCTACGAGCAGTACTTC. It codes for CASSDQVTYEQYF.

V gene TRBV28 combines with J gene TRBJ2-3; TRBD2 matches at 12 bases. The V gene's germline CDR1 is MDHEN and CDR2 SYDVKM. V gave up 5 bases and J gave up 8 bases; unmatched junction bases: 11. The CDR3 covers 16 residues. The CDR3 nucleotides are TGTGCCAGCAGTCTGCGGACTAGCGGGAATCGGGGTACGCAGTATTTT. Translating gives CASSLRTSGNRGTQYF.

The V call is TRBV7-8, the J call TRBJ1-2, with 8 bases lining up with TRBD1. Germline V gene data show CDR1 as SGHVS and CDR2 as FQNEAQ. V dropped 9 bases and J dropped 2; count of bases not matched to a gene: 17. The CDR3 spans 17 residues. Here the CDR3 DNA reads TGTGCCAGTACAGGGGGAAAGAGAAAGGGAACGAACTATGGCTACACCTTC. Amino acids: CASTGGKRKGTNYGYTF. The entire variable domain, with the rest obtained from reference TRBV7-8 and TRBJ1-2, is as follows: GAGVSQSPRYKVAKRGQDVALRCDPISGHVSLFWYQQALGQGPEFLTYFQNEAQLDKSGLPSDRFFAERPEGSVSTLKIQRTQQEDSAVYLCASTGGKRKGTNYGYTFGSGTRLTVV.

The chain employs TRBV20-1 and TRBJ2-1, with D perhaps TRBD1 (5 bases). The CDR3 covers 11 residues. Trimming pared 0 bases from V and 9 bases from J, leaving 6 bases between. Germline CDR1 DFQATT, CDR2 SNEGSKA (reference sequence). CDR3 nucleotide sequence: TGCAGTGCTAGAGATAGGGGTGAGCAGTTCTTC. Translating it yields CSARDRGEQFF.

This clonotype was seen at least ten times. J is TRBJ2-1 and V is TRBV4-2; D tentatively fits TRBD1 or TRBD2 (6 bases each). Deletions cut 3 bases from V and 6 bases from J, with 12 bases between. The CDR3 has 14 residues. Germline CDR1 and CDR2: LGHNA and YNFKEQ. The CDR3 DNA reads as TGTGCCAGCAGCCACCGGGGGCCGGGCAATGAGCAGTTCTTC. This sequence encodes CASSHRGPGNEQFF.

The chain couples TRBV5-1 to TRBJ2-3; D remains unclear. Trimming removed 6 bases from V and 6 bases from J, with 14 bases in between. This CDR3 comprises 13 residues. Germline V gives CDR1 SGHRS, CDR2 YFSETQ. The CDR3 protein is CASNGPLGDTQYF. The CDR3 region has the DNA TGCGCCAGCAACGGGCCCTTAGGGGATACGCAGTATTTT.

The chain uses TRBV12-3 or TRBV12-4 and TRBJ2-5; 8 bases are shared with TRBD1. The length of the CDR3 is 17 residues. The ends lost 5 bases at V and 7 bases at J; junction bases unmatched: 18. CDR3 DNA sequence: TGTGCCAGCAGTAGCGAGACAGGGGAATACCAGAAAGGGACCCAGTACTTC. This sequence encodes CASSSETGEYQKGTQYF.